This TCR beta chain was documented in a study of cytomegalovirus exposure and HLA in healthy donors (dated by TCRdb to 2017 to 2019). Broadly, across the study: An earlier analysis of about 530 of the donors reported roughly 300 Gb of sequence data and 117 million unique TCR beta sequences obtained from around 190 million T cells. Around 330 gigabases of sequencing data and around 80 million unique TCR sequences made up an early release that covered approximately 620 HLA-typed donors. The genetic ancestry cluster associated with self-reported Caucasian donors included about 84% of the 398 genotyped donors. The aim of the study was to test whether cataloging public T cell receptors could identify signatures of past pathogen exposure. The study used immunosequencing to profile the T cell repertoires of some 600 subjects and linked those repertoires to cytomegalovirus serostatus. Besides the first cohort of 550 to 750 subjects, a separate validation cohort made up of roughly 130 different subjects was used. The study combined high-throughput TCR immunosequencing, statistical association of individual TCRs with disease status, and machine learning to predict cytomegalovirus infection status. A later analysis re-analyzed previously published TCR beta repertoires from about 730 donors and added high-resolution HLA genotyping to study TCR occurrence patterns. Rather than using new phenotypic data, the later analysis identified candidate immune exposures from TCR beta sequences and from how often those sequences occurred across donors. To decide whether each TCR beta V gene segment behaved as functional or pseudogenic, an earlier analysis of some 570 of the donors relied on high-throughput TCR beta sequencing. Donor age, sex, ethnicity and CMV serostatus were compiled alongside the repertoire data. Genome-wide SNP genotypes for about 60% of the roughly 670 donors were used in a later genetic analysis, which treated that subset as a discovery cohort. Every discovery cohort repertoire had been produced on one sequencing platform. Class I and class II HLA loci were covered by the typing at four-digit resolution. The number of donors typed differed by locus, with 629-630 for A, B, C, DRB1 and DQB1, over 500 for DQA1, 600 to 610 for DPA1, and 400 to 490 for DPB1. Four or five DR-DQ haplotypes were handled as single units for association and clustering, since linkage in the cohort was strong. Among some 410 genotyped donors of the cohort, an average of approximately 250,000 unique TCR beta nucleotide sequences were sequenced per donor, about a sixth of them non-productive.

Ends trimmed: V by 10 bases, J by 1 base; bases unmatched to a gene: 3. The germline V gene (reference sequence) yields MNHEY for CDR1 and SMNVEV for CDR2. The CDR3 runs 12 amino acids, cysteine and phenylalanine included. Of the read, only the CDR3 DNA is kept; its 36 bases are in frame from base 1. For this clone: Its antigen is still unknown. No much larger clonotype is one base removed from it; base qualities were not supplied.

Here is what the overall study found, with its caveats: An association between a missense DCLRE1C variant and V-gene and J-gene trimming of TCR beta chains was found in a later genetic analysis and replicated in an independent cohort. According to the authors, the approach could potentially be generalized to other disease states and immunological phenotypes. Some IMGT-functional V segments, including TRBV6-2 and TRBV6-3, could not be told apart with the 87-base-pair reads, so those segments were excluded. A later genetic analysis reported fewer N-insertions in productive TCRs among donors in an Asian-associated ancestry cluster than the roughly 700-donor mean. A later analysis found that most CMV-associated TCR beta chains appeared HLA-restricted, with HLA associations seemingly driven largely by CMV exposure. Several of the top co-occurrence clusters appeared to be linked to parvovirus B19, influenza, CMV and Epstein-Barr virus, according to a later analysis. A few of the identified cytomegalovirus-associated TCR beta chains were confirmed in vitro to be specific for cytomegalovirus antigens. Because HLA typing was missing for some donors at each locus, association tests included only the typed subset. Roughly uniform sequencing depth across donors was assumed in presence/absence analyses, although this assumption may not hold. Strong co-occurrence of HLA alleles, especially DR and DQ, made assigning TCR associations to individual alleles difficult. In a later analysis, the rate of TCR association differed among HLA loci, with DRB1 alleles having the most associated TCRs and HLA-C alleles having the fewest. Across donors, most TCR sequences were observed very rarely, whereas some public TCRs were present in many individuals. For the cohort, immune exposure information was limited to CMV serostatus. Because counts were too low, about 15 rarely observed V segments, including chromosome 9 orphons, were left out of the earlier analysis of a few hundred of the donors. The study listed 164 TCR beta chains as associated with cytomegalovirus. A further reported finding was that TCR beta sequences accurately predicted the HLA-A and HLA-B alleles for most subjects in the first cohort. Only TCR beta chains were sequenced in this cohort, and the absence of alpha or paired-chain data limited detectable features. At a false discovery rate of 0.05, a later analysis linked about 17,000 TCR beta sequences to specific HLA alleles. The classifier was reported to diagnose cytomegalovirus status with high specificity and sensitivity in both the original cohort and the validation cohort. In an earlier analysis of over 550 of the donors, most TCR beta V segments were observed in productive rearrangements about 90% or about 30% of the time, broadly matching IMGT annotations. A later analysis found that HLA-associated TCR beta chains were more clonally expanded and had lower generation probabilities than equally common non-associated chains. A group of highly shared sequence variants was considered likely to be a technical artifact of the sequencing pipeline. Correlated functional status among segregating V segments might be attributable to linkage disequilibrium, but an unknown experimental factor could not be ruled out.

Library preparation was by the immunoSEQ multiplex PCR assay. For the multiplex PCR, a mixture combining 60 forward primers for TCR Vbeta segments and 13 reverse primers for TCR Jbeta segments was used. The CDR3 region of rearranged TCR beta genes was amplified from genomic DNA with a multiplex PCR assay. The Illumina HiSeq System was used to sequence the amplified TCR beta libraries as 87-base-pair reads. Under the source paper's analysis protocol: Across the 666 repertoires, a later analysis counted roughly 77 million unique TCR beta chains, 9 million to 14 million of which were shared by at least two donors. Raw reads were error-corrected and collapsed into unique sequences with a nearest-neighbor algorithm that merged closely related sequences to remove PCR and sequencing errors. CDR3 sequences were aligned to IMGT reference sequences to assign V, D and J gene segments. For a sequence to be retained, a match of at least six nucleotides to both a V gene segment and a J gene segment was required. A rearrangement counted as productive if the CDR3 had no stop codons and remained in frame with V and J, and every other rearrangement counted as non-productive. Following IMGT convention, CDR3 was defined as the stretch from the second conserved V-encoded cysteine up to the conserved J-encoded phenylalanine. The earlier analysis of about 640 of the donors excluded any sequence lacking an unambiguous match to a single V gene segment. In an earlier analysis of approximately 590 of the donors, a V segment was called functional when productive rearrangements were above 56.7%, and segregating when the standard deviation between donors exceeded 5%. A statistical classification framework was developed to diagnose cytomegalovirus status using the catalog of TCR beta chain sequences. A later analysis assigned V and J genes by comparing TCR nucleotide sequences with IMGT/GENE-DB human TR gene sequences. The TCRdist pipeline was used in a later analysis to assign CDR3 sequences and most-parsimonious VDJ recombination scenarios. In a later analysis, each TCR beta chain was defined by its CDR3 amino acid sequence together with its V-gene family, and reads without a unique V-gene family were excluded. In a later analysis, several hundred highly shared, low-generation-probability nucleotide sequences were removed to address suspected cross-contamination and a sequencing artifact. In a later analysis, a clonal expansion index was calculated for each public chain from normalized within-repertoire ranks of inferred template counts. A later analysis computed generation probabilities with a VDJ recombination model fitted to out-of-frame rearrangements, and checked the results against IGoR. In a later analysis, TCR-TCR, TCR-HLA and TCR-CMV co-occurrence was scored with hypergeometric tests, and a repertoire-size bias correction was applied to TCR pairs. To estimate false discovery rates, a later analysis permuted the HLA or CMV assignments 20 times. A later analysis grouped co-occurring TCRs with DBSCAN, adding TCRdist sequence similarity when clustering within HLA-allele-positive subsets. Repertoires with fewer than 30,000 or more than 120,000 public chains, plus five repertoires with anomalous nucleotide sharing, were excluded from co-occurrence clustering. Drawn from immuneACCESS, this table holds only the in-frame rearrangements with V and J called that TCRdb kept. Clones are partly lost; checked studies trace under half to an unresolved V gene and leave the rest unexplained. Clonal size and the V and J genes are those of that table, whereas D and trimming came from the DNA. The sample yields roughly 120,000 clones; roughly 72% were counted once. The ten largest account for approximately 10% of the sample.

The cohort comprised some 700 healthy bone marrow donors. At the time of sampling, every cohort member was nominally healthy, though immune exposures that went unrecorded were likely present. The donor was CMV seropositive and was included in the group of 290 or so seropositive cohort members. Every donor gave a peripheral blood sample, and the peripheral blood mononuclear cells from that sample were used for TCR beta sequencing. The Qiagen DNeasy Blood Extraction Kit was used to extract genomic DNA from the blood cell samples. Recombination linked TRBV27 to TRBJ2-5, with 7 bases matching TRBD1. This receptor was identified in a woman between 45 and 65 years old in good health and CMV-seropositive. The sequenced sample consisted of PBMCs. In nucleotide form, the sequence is TGTGCCATCCGGGACAGCCAAGAGACCCAGTACTTC. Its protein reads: CAIRDSQETQYF.